A selection of T cell receptor beta chains follows, all from one sample in a study of cytomegalovirus exposure and HLA in healthy donors. Produced via immunoSEQ multiplex PCR; TCRdb's table is partial and in-frame only. Listed are under 130,000 clones; 3.5% falls within the top ten. Input material: PBMCs. Source of these receptors: a man aged 40-55 years in good health and CMV-seronegative. The conserved cysteine and the conserved F or W are not part of the CDR3 here.

v_call: TRBV12-5; j_call: TRBJ2-1; cdr3_aa: ASSGSSYNEQF
v_call: TRBV11-2; j_call: TRBJ1-4; cdr3_aa: ASSFLRGKGGRTNEKLF
v_call: TRBV10-2; j_call: TRBJ2-1; cdr3_aa: ATASGETYNEQF
v_call: TRBV2; j_call: TRBJ1-2; cdr3_aa: ASPVGTGVGGYT
v_call: TRBV6-5; j_call: TRBJ1-4; cdr3_aa: ASSYSSGRVGEKLF
v_call: TRBV29-1; j_call: TRBJ1-3; cdr3_aa: SVVHGSSSGNTIY
v_call: TRBV4-3; j_call: TRBJ2-7; cdr3_aa: ASSQDRVGPYEQY
v_call: TRBV6-5; j_call: TRBJ1-2; cdr3_aa: ASSYSRTGYNGYT
v_call: TRBV7-8; j_call: TRBJ1-5; cdr3_aa: ASSLYQGQHQPQH
v_call: TRBV9; j_call: TRBJ1-2; cdr3_aa: ASSGLGVSDGYT
v_call: TRBV10-3; j_call: TRBJ1-2; cdr3_aa: AISEGAGYGYT
v_call: TRBV28; j_call: TRBJ1-2; cdr3_aa: ATLGAGPNYGYT
v_call: TRBV11-2; j_call: TRBJ2-7; cdr3_aa: ASSRQRGGQTK
v_call: TRBV13; j_call: TRBJ2-5; cdr3_aa: ASSFWGPGETQY
v_call: TRBV7-2; j_call: TRBJ2-7; cdr3_aa: ASSLDRAHSYEQY
v_call: TRBV4-3; j_call: TRBJ2-7; cdr3_aa: ASSQEYSTYEQY
v_call: TRBV5-1; j_call: TRBJ2-1; cdr3_aa: ASSFLNEQF
v_call: TRBV4-2; j_call: TRBJ2-7; cdr3_aa: ASSQGVAGESYEQY
v_call: TRBV11-2; j_call: TRBJ1-4; cdr3_aa: ASSTGQGILEKLF
v_call: TRBV6-6; j_call: TRBJ1-1; cdr3_aa: ASSSGQGDEVTEAF
v_call: TRBV7-9; j_call: TRBJ2-5; cdr3_aa: ASSLARGYTQETQY
v_call: TRBV2; j_call: TRBJ2-5; cdr3_aa: ASSRLAGVVETQY
v_call: TRBV7-2; j_call: TRBJ2-3; cdr3_aa: ASSFTGPSTDTQY
v_call: TRBV9; j_call: TRBJ2-3; cdr3_aa: ASSPSRGTDTQY
v_call: TRBV18; j_call: TRBJ2-1; cdr3_aa: ASSPLGTGANEQF
v_call: TRBV6-6; j_call: TRBJ2-7; cdr3_aa: ASSFLAGGNYEQY
v_call: TRBV14; j_call: TRBJ2-1; cdr3_aa: ASSQTGGKSYNEQF
v_call: TRBV5-6; j_call: TRBJ1-5; cdr3_aa: ASTQKGAGNQPQH
v_call: TRBV7-6; j_call: TRBJ1-4; cdr3_aa: ASSASRGPTNEKLF